The 29 T cell receptor beta chains reported below all come from one sample, sequenced in a study of prognosis after radiotherapy for stage I lung cancer. TCR beta CDR3 amplification from genomic DNA was performed by two-round multiplex PCR. During first-round PCR, primers specific to each TRBV and TRBJ gene were used. TCRdb passed the multiplex PCR reads through MiXCR, listing each CDR3 protein once. The sample carries 30,000 to 40,000 distinct CDR3 sequences, approximately 35% recorded once. The specimen comprised PBMCs, sampled before or after stereotactic body radiation therapy (not recorded which). The receptors stem from a donor over 45 with non-small cell lung cancer.

This clonotype was detected many times. V and J are TRBV11-2 and TRBJ1-2; 8 bases map to TRBD1. Per the germline V gene, CDR1 is SGHAT and CDR2 is FQNNGV. With 5 bases clipped from V and 8 bases from J, the junction kept 4 bases outside the gene matches. The CDR3 runs to 12 residues. CDR3 bases: TGTGCCAGCAGCACACGGACAGGGGGCTACACCTTC. Its protein is CASSTRTGGYTF.

In this sample, this clonotype turned up many times. V and J are TRBV7-9 and TRBJ2-1, with 8 bases fitting TRBD1. The CDR3 runs 16 residues. In germline, CDR1 is SEHNR, CDR2 FQNEAQ (reference sequence). The J segment lost 4 bases and the V segment lost 8 bases, leaving 13 bases of the junction unmatched. Here the CDR3 DNA reads TGTGCCAGCTCATCTCCGGGACAGGTGGGGTACAATGAGCAGTTCTTC. Its protein product is CASSSPGQVGYNEQFF.

This clonotype was detected many times. V and J are TRBV7-9 and TRBJ1-6; 9 bases are shared with TRBD1. The V gene end was trimmed by 2 bases and the J gene end by 10 bases; junction bases not matched to a gene: 3. Germline CDR1 and CDR2: SEHNR and FQNEAQ (reference sequence). The CDR3 is made up of 14 amino acids. The CDR3 DNA is TGTGCCAGCAGCTTAACAGGGGGCGAGTCACCCCTCCACTTT. This sequence encodes CASSLTGGESPLHF.

This CDR3 is CASSGPDRRRYTF. As DNA, the CDR3 is TGTGCCAGCAGTGGGCCTGACAGGAGACGCTACACCTTC. The chain carries TRBV2 and TRBJ1-2; TRBD1 might be the D (6 bases). CDR3 size: 13 residues. V was pared by 4 bases and J by 9 bases, with 15 bases between. Germline CDR1 SNHLY, CDR2 FYNNEI.

DNA of the CDR3: TGTGCCAGCAGTTGGGGCACTGAAGCTTTCTTT. Amino acid sequence: CASSWGTEAFF. V and J are TRBV28 and TRBJ1-1; D uncertain. Trimming shortened V by 4 bases and J by 4 bases, and 4 bases separated the two germline ends. The CDR3 runs 11 residues. Germline lookup yields CDR1 MDHEN and CDR2 SYDVKM.

This chain links TRBV6-1 with TRBJ1-2, with a tentative D call TRBD1 (6 bases). The CDR3 is 14 residues long. The germline gives CDR1 MNHNS, CDR2 SASEGT. V was pared by 4 bases and J by 10 bases, with 19 bases between. Here the CDR3 DNA reads TGTGCCAGCAGTGGCCGCGCCTGGACAGAAGTCTACACCTTC. Protein sequence: CASSGRAWTEVYTF.

The chain is built from TRBV3-1 and TRBJ1-2; D ambiguous. The CDR3 extends over 13 amino acids. The V end lost 1 base, the J end lost 7 bases, and 10 bases lay between the germline ends. Germline CDR1 reads LGHDT; CDR2 reads YNNKEL (reference sequence). For the CDR3, the DNA is TGTGCCAGCAGCCAAGGTTCTGGCTGTGGCTACACCTTC. This encodes CASSQGSGCGYTF.

For this clonotype: This may stem from a read error, because a much larger clone lies one nucleotide away. The chain links TRBV6-5 to TRBJ2-5; no reliable D call. The CDR3 loop spans 16 amino acids. Trimming removed 0 bases from V and 4 bases from J, with 15 bases in between. Germline lookup yields CDR1 MNHEY and CDR2 SVGAGI. Here the CDR3 DNA reads TGTGCCAGCAGTTACTCGAAATCCATGGCAGCAGAGACCCAGTACTTC. It specifies CASSYSKSMAAETQYF.

This clonotype was counted ten times or more. V is TRBV20-1 and J is TRBJ2-2; no firm D call. CDR1 DFQATT and CDR2 SNEGSKA come from the germline V gene (reference sequence). The CDR3 sequence is 12 residues long. Trimming stripped 3 bases from V and 7 bases from J, with 9 bases between. The DNA of the CDR3 is TGCAGTGCTAGCTCCTATGACGGGGAGCTGTTTTTT. Translating gives CSASSYDGELFF.

The rearrangement joins TRBV2 to TRBJ1-5; a weak D match, TRBD1 (5 bases). Trimming removed 1 base from V and 6 bases from J, with 13 bases in between. The CDR3 spans 15 residues. Germline V gene data show CDR1 as SNHLY and CDR2 as FYNNEI. Here the CDR3 DNA reads TGTGCCAGCAGTGAAGACATGGGGGTCGGTCAGCCCCAGCATTTT. It is translated as CASSEDMGVGQPQHF.

The chain has TRBV6-2 or TRBV6-3 and TRBJ2-3, with D possibly being TRBD1 (7 bases). This CDR3 has 15 residues. The germline CDR1 and CDR2 sequences are MNHEY and SVGEGT. V was pared by 5 bases and J by 1 base, with 13 bases between. The CDR3 spells CASSIQGGCTDTQYF. The DNA of the CDR3 is TGTGCCAGCAGTATTCAGGGGGGTTGCACAGATACGCAGTATTTT.

This clonotype has only one observation. A far larger clone is one base from this, pointing to a likely read error. The V gene is TRBV6-5, the J gene TRBJ2-7; 9 positions agree with TRBD1. Germline V lookup: CDR1 MNHEY, CDR2 SVGAGI. J lost 5 bases, V lost 8 bases, and 10 bases had no gene match. The CDR3 has 14 residues. This chain's CDR3 is CASQTGTGCHEQYF. CDR3 DNA: TGTGCCAGCCAAACCGGGACAGGGTGCCACGAGCAGTACTTC.

This clonotype came up many times. The CDR3 region is CASSQTYGTGRNQPQHF. The CDR3 DNA sequence: TGTGCCAGCAGCCAAACCTACGGGACAGGTCGCAATCAGCCCCAGCATTTT. V usage is TRBV4-2 and J usage is TRBJ1-5; 8 positions match TRBD1. V shed 2 bases, J shed 2 bases, and the junction held 8 bases outside the gene matches. The CDR3 has 17 amino acids. Germline V lookup: CDR1 LGHNA, CDR2 YNFKEQ.

On this clonotype itself: This likely came from a read error, as a far larger clone is one base away. The chain recombines TRBV6-2 or TRBV6-3 with TRBJ2-5; no clear D. Germline V gene data show CDR1 as MNHEY and CDR2 as SVGEGT. This CDR3 comprises 13 residues. Trimming shortened V by 5 bases and J by 5 bases, and 12 bases separated the two germline ends. The DNA for the CDR3 is TGTGCCAGCAGTGATTCATTGGCTGAGACCCAGTACTTC. Its translation: CASSDSLAETQYF.

This clonotype was seen at least ten times. The rearrangement joins TRBV2 to TRBJ2-7; weak D call: TRBD1 (5 bases). From germline, CDR1 is SNHLY and CDR2 FYNNEI. The CDR3 is 12 residues long. Trimming stripped 1 base from V and 9 bases from J, with 10 bases between. The CDR3: CASSEERQGQYF. CDR3 nucleotides: TGTGCCAGCAGTGAAGAAAGGCAGGGGCAGTACTTC.

Of note for this clonotype: A far larger clone is one nucleotide away, so this likely arose from a read error. CDR3 nucleotides: TGTGCCAGCAGTTTAGCCCGGGACAGTCGGAACACTGAAGCTTTATTT. Translating gives CASSLARDSRNTEALF. This chain connects TRBV6-6 to TRBJ1-1, with 7 bases aligning to TRBD1. Germline loops: CDR1 MNHNY, CDR2 SVGAGI (reference sequence). The CDR3 extends over 16 amino acids.

This clonotype was picked up many times. J is TRBJ1-3 and V is TRBV19; D remains unclear. The CDR3 is 13 amino acids. Looked up from germline, CDR1 is LNHDA and CDR2 is SQIVND (reference sequence). The V and J ends lost 5 bases and 1 base respectively, with 6 bases between them. CDR3 coding DNA: TGTGCCAGTAGTGATAGTTCTGGAAACACCATATATTTT. Amino acids: CASSDSSGNTIYF.

This clonotype was picked up many times. The V gene is TRBV6-2 or TRBV6-3, the J gene TRBJ2-1, with TRBD1 as a possible D gene (9 bases). Germline loops: CDR1 MNHEY, CDR2 SVGEGT. The ends were cut back, 6 bases at V and 7 bases at J, with 19 bases in the middle. This CDR3 comprises 15 residues. CDR3 bases: TGTGCCAGCAGGGGACAGGGTTTAGCGGGGAATGAGCAGTTCTTC. Its translation is CASRGQGLAGNEQFF.

This clonotype was picked up a small number of times. Because the CDR3 is missing its conserved closing phenylalanine or tryptophan, this is likely a read error. J is TRBJ2-2 and V is TRBV7-3; D possibly corresponds to TRBD2 (6 bases). V lost 4 bases to trimming and J lost 5 bases, with 17 bases between them. Germline V gene lookup returns CDR1 SGHTA and CDR2 FQGTGA. The length of the CDR3 is 16 residues. Written as DNA, the CDR3 is TGTGCCAGCAGCTCCGGACTGTCTGGAGGGACCGGGGAGCTGTTTTCT. Protein product: CASSSGLSGGTGELFS.

This clonotype has at least ten counts. The CDR3 spells CASSRGRGPGYTF. The DNA for the CDR3 is TGTGCCAGCAGTCGGGGCAGGGGGCCTGGCTACACCTTC. The chain has TRBV28 and TRBJ1-2, with TRBD1 identical over 8 bases. The length of the CDR3 is 13 residues. V was pared by 5 bases and J by 7 bases, with 6 bases of the junction left unmatched. CDR1 and CDR2 (germline): MDHEN, SYDVKM.

In its sample, this clonotype was seen many times. The gene calls are TRBV20-1 and TRBJ1-6; D is uncertain. The CDR3 has 13 residues. In germline, CDR1 is DFQATT, CDR2 SNEGSKA (reference sequence). V shed 5 bases and J shed 6 bases, with 11 bases lying between them. In DNA, the CDR3 is TGCAGTGCTGGACTGGGAGCTAATTCACCCCTCCACTTT. Translated, it gives CSAGLGANSPLHF.

In this sample, this clonotype turned up many times. The V call is TRBV7-9, the J call TRBJ1-2, with a tentative D call TRBD1 (5 bases). V was trimmed by 5 bases and J by 4 bases, leaving 8 bases between them. This CDR3 comprises 12 residues. Per the germline V gene, CDR1 is SEHNR and CDR2 is FQNEAQ (reference sequence). This chain's CDR3 is CASSTGVYGYTF. CDR3 DNA: TGTGCCAGCAGCACGGGGGTCTATGGCTACACCTTC.

This clonotype showed up many times. The gene calls are TRBV3-1 and TRBJ1-5; 10 nucleotides agree with TRBD1. The CDR3 has 14 amino acids. Unmatched junction bases numbered 3, after V lost 8 bases and J lost 2 bases. Germline V lookup: CDR1 LGHDT, CDR2 YNNKEL (reference sequence). CDR3 bases: TGTGCCAGCGGAGGGACAGGGGGCAATCAGCCCCAGCATTTT. Protein sequence: CASGGTGGNQPQHF.

The chain couples TRBV10-2 to TRBJ2-4, with TRBD2 matching over 10 bases. CDR3 length: 18 residues. V shed 6 bases, J shed 0 bases, and the junction held 11 bases outside the gene matches. Looked up from germline, CDR1 is WSHSY and CDR2 is SAAADI. The CDR3 loop reads CASSSPGLAPIAKNIQYF. The DNA for the CDR3 is TGCGCCAGCAGCTCTCCGGGACTAGCGCCTATAGCCAAAAACATTCAGTACTTC.

Note on this clonotype: This likely came from a read error, as a far larger clone is one base away. This chain joins TRBV6-4 and TRBJ1-5; maybe TRBD1 (6 bases). Germline loops: CDR1 MRHNA, CDR2 SNTAGT. The CDR3 has 17 residues. V was shortened by 4 bases and J by 0 bases, with 16 bases between the two germline ends. DNA of the CDR3: TGTGCCAGCAGTGTCCAGACAGGCGACTATAGCAATCAGCCCCAGCATTTT. It yields the protein CASSVQTGDYSNQPQHF.

This clonotype was found many times. The chain has TRBV6-5 and TRBJ2-5; D gene unclear. The V and J ends lost 0 bases and 3 bases respectively, with 5 bases between them. Per the germline V gene, CDR1 is MNHEY and CDR2 is SVGAGI. The CDR3 length is 13 residues. The CDR3 sequence is CASSYSGEETQYF. CDR3 nucleotide sequence: TGTGCCAGCAGTTACTCGGGCGAAGAGACCCAGTACTTC.

Many counts were recorded for this clonotype. For the CDR3, the DNA is TGTGCCAGCAGTCCCAGGGAAAATCAGCCCCAGCATTTT. Residues: CASSPRENQPQHF. V usage is TRBV6-1 and J usage is TRBJ1-5; perhaps TRBD1 as D (5 bases). The CDR3 consists of 13 residues. Germline V gene sequence: CDR1 MNHNS, CDR2 SASEGT. V dropped 5 bases and J dropped 4 bases, with 9 bases sitting between them.

This clonotype showed up many times. The chain couples TRBV5-5 to TRBJ2-5, with 16 bases matching TRBD2. This CDR3 region has 16 residues. J gave up 6 bases and V 4 bases, and 6 bases lay outside the gene matches. The germline V gene has CDR1 SGHKS and CDR2 YYEKEE (reference sequence). The CDR3 DNA is TGTGCCAGCAGCCAAGGGACTAGCGGGGGGGCGAAGACCCAGTACTTC. Its translation is CASSQGTSGGAKTQYF. The full variable domain, completed using reference TRBV5-5 and TRBJ2-5, is DAGVTQSPTHLIKTRGQQVTLRCSPISGHKSVSWYQQVLGQGPQFIFQYYEKEERGRGNFPDRFSARQFPNYSSELNVNALLLGDSALYLCASSQGTSGGAKTQYFGPGTRLLVL.

There are many counts of this clonotype. The J gene is TRBJ1-5, the V gene TRBV6-5; TRBD1 is a possible D gene (5 bases). The CDR3 covers 13 residues. V was trimmed by 2 bases and J by 7 bases, leaving 9 bases between them. In germline, CDR1 is MNHEY, CDR2 SVGAGI. CDR3 amino acids: CASSYGAAQPQHF. The CDR3 DNA follows: TGTGCCAGCAGTTACGGGGCGGCGCAGCCCCAGCATTTT.